Each of the 3 T cell receptor beta chains below was sequenced from the same sample in a study of T cells in tumors after PD-1 blockade. Assay used: immunoSEQ multiplex PCR; TCRdb lists only in-frame clones, some missing. The table has around 13,000 clones, about 84% seen once. The sequenced sample was PBMCs, obtained after anti-PD-1 treatment. The receptors come from a human donor with basal cell carcinoma.

CDR3 amino acids: CASSPIGTGREQPQHF. CDR3 coding DNA: TGTGCCAGCAGTCCCATTGGGACAGGGCGCGAACAGCCCCAGCATTTT. V is TRBV28 and J is TRBJ1-5; the match to TRBD1 covers 9 bases. Germline trimming cut 5 bases from V and 7 bases from J; bases unmatched to any gene: 12. The CDR3 consists of 16 residues. CDR1 is MDHEN, CDR2 SYDVKM, per germline.

The rearrangement links TRBV5-1 to TRBJ2-7, with D possibly being TRBD1 (6 bases). Trimming removed 0 bases at V and 2 bases at J, with 12 bases between. Germline loops: CDR1 SGHRS, CDR2 YFSETQ. The CDR3 is 15 residues long. CDR3 in DNA: TGCGCCAGCAGCTTGGAACGCAGGGGACCCTACGAGCAGTACTTC. Its translation is CASSLERRGPYEQYF.

The V gene is TRBV7-6, the J gene TRBJ2-1, with TRBD1 as a possible D gene (6 bases). The V gene's germline CDR1 is SGHVS and CDR2 FNYEAQ. The CDR3 loop spans 15 amino acids. V gave up 1 base and J gave up 3 bases, with 10 bases separating them. CDR3 amino acids: CASSLEQGLYNEQFF. Here the CDR3 DNA reads TGTGCCAGCAGCTTAGAACAGGGTCTCTACAATGAGCAGTTCTTC.